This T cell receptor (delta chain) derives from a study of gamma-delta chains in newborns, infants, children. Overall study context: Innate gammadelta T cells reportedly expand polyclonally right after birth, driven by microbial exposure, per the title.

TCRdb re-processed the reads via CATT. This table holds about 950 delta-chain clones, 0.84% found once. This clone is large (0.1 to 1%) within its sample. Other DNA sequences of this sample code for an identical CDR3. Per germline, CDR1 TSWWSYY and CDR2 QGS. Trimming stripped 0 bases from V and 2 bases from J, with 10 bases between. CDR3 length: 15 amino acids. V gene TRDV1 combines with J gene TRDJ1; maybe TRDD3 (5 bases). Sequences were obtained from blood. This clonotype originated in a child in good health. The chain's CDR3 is CALGELQRDTDKLIF. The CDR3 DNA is TGTGCTCTTGGGGAACTTCAGAGGGATACCGATAAACTCATCTTT.